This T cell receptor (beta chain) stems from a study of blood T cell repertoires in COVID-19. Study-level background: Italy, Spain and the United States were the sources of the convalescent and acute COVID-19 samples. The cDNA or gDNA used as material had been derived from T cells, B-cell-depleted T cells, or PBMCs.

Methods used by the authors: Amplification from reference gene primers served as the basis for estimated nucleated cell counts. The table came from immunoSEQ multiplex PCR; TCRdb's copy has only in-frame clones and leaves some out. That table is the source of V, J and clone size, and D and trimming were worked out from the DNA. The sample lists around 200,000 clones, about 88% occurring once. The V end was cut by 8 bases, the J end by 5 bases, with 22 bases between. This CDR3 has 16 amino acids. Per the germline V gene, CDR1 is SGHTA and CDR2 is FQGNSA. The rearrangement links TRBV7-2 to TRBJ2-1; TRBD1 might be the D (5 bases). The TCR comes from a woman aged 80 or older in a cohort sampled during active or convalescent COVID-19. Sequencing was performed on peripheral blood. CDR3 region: CASETTGTKVHNEQFF. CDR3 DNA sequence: TGTGCCAGCGAAACCACAGGAACTAAGGTCCACAATGAGCAGTTCTTC.